Following are 3 T cell receptor beta chains from one sample sequenced in a study of cytomegalovirus exposure and HLA in healthy donors. The primer mix had 60 Vbeta and 13 Jbeta primers. The table came from immunoSEQ multiplex PCR; TCRdb's copy has only in-frame clones and leaves some out. The sample lists around 76,000 clones; about 70% were seen once. Sequenced: PBMCs. These receptors all come from a middle-aged man in good health and CMV-seropositive.

The chain combines TRBV6-5 with TRBJ1-5; a possible D gene is TRBD1 (6 bases). V lost 5 bases and J 4 bases, leaving 12 bases between the germline ends. This CDR3 has 14 amino acids. Germline CDR1 is MNHEY and CDR2 is SVGAGI. CDR3 sequence: CASSEQGGNQPQHF. As DNA, the CDR3 is TGTGCCAGCAGTGAACAGGGAGGGAATCAGCCCCAGCATTTT.

The rearrangement links TRBV5-4 to TRBJ2-7, with TRBD2 matching over 9 bases. The CDR3 is 15 residues long. Germline lookup yields CDR1 SGHNT and CDR2 YYREEE (reference sequence). The junction had 7 bases not matched to a gene; V was cut back by 4 bases and J by 2 bases. The CDR3 DNA reads TGTGCCAGCAGCCCGGGTGGCGGGGGGGCCTACGAGCAGTACTTC. This sequence encodes CASSPGGGGAYEQYF. Full variable domain (missing parts from reference TRBV5-4 and TRBJ2-7): ETGVTQSPTHLIKTRGQQVTLRCSSQSGHNTVSWYQQALGQGPQFIFQYYREEENGRGNFPPRFSGLQFPNYSSELNVNALELDDSALYLCASSPGGGGAYEQYFGPGTRLTVT.

This clone appeared a single time. The gene calls are TRBV5-1 and TRBJ2-1; 10 nucleotides match TRBD1. V trimming: 0 bases; J trimming: 8 bases; junction bases outside the gene matches: 2. The CDR3 sequence is 14 residues long. The V gene's germline CDR1 is SGHRS and CDR2 YFSETQ. The CDR3 DNA reads TGCGCCAGCAGCTTGGGGGACAGGGGCGATGAGCAGTTCTTC. Its translation: CASSLGDRGDEQFF.